This record looks at one T cell receptor beta chain sequence and its context. Its antigen remains unknown. The data derive from a study of T cell responses to AZD1222 COVID-19 vaccine. The study, taken as a whole, reports: Recipients of two AZD1222 doses showed rising Spike-specific TCR breadth and depth.

The assay was immunoSEQ multiplex PCR, and TCRdb's table has in-frame clones only and misses some. The repertoire includes 150,000 or so clones, around 90% of them detected once, and approximately 3.6% sits in the top ten. The sequence derives from an adult who received the AZD1222 COVID-19 vaccine. Specimen: peripheral blood, collected 28 days after the second AZD1222 dose.

CDR3 sequence: CASGLGYEQYF. The CDR3 nucleotides are TGTGCCAGCGGATTGGGCTACGAGCAGTACTTC. This rearrangement joins TRBV12-3 or TRBV12-4 to TRBJ2-7, with no clear D. Trimming shortened V by 8 bases and J by 3 bases, and 8 bases separated the two germline ends. This CDR3 comprises 11 residues.